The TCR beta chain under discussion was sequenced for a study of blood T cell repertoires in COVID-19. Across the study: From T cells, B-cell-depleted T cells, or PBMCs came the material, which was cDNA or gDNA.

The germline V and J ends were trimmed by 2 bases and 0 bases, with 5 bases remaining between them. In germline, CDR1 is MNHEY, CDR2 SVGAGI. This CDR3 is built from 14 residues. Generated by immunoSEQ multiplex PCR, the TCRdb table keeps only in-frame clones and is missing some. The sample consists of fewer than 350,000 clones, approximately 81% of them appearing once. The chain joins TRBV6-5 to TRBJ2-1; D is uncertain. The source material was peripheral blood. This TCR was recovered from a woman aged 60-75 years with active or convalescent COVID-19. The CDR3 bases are TGTGCCAGCAGTTACCCGGGCTCCTACAATGAGCAGTTCTTC. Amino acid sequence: CASSYPGSYNEQFF.